This TCR beta chain was identified in a study of control samples from healthy donors and cancer patients. The sample holds one count of this clone. The germline CDR1 and CDR2 sequences are SGHAT and FQNNGV. CDR3 length: 13 residues. Trimming shortened V by 8 bases and J by 7 bases, and 15 bases separated the two germline ends. Assay used: immunoSEQ multiplex PCR; TCRdb lists only in-frame clones, some missing. Of about 150,000 clones in the sample, 93% were seen once. Material: blood. The origin of this receptor is a man between 18 and 35 years old in good health. This sequence joins TRBV11-2 and TRBJ1-5; D unresolved. The CDR3 region has the DNA TGTGCCAGCGCGATATACCACGGACAGCCCCAGCATTTT. It is translated as CASAIYHGQPQHF.